Listed below are T cell receptor beta chains from one sample, sequenced in a study of blood T cell repertoires in COVID-19. TCRdb keeps only in-frame clones here, not all; method: immunoSEQ multiplex PCR. The sample includes under 300,000 clones, 65% to 90% of them seen just once. The specimen sequenced was peripheral blood. The receptors derive from a woman in her 70s with COVID-19, enrolled during active disease. CDR3s include the opening cysteine and the closing phenylalanine or tryptophan.

TRBV30	TRBJ1-3	CAWINRAISGNTIYF
TRBV29-1	TRBJ1-5	CSVSTGTNQPQHF
TRBV9	TRBJ1-2	CASSLGQGVNYGYTF
TRBV6-6	TRBJ1-2	CASSSGQGSSSYTF
TRBV7-9	TRBJ2-1	CASSPPSGGANEQFF
TRBV21-1	TRBJ1-3	CALWRGYSSGNTIYF
TRBV5-1	TRBJ2-1	CASSLDSGGAWEQFF
TRBV4-3	TRBJ2-1	CASSLMRTSGGEQFF
TRBV5-5	TRBJ1-5	CASSFPDSDREPQHF
TRBV2	TRBJ1-1	CASLQGYTEAFF
TRBV2	TRBJ1-2	CASKDSPNYGYTF
TRBV9	TRBJ1-3	CASSVRSFHPYF
TRBV5-1	TRBJ1-2	CASSLGEANYGYTF
TRBV7-2	TRBJ1-6	CASRPTGYNSPLHF
TRBV15	TRBJ1-2	CATSEEIGDNYGYTF
TRBV7-2	TRBJ1-6	CASSLLRGTGNSPLHF
TRBV19	TRBJ2-7	CASSSRLWGSDEQYF
TRBV10-2	TRBJ2-7	CASSGLGGGAYEQYF
TRBV28	TRBJ1-1	CASREGGAGTEAFF
TRBV4-1	TRBJ2-3	CASSQDQTAGVTDTQYF
TRBV4-1	TRBJ1-5	CASRGQGSQPQHF
TRBV30	TRBJ1-2	CAGSRLLEGYTF
TRBV11-2	TRBJ2-5	CASSLIAGARETQYF
TRBV29-1	TRBJ2-5	CSVGTSGGTRETQYF
TRBV5-4	TRBJ2-5	CASSSSGFRDSETQYF
TRBV13	TRBJ2-3	CASSTRTGSTDTQYF
TRBV28	TRBJ1-1	CASSWSQNTEAFF